The 30 T cell receptor beta chains given below trace back to one sample, sequenced in a study of blood T cell repertoires in COVID-19. Only in-frame clones appear in the TCRdb table, and some are missing; sequencing was by immunoSEQ multiplex PCR. The data contain around 270,000 clones, 80% to 90% of them singletons. The sample consisted of PBMCs or T cells enriched from blood (not recorded which). The receptors shown here come from a woman in her thirties or forties who had been exposed to COVID-19.

The chain recombines TRBV7-2 with TRBJ2-2; D perhaps matches TRBD1 (6 bases). From germline, CDR1 is SGHTA and CDR2 FQGNSA. The V gene lost 5 bases and the J gene lost 1 base, with 11 bases spanning the gap. CDR3 length: 15 residues. CDR3 coding DNA: TGTGCCAGCAGCGGACAGACTTTGAACACCGGGGAGCTGTTTTTT. Protein: CASSGQTLNTGELFF.

V is TRBV12-3 or TRBV12-4 and J is TRBJ2-7; maybe TRBD1 (6 bases). The germline V and J ends were trimmed by 6 bases and 7 bases, with 16 bases remaining between them. This CDR3 has 13 residues. CDR3 sequence reads: CASSYTGPREQYV. DNA for the CDR3: TGTGCCAGCAGCTACACAGGGCCGAGGGAGCAGTACGTC.

The V and J genes are TRBV9 and TRBJ2-3, with 9 bases lining up with TRBD1. CDR1 is SGDLS and CDR2 is YYNGEE in the germline V gene. J gave up 4 bases and V 3 bases, and 18 bases lay outside the gene matches. This CDR3 has 19 amino acids. The CDR3 loop is CASSAKPGQGLTRADTQYF. For the CDR3, the DNA is TGTGCCAGCAGCGCTAAACCGGGACAGGGACTCACACGGGCAGATACGCAGTATTTT.

V usage is TRBV30 and J usage is TRBJ2-1; 9 nucleotides agree with TRBD1. Looked up from germline, CDR1 is GTSNPN and CDR2 is SVGIG (reference sequence). V lost 0 bases to trimming and J lost 8 bases; unmatched junction nucleotides: 8. CDR3 length: 15 residues. DNA of the CDR3: TGTGCCTGGAGTGTTGGACAGGGGAGATTCGATGAGCAGTTCTTC. Translated, it gives CAWSVGQGRFDEQFF.

V gene TRBV5-1 combines with J gene TRBJ2-7; D might be TRBD1 (6 bases). Trimming took 0 bases from V and 1 from J, leaving 14 bases between them. From germline, CDR1 is SGHRS and CDR2 YFSETQ. This CDR3 contains 16 residues. CDR3 region: CASSLVWTASSYEQYF. The CDR3 coding sequence is TGCGCCAGCAGCTTGGTTTGGACAGCCAGTTCCTACGAGCAGTACTTC.

This chain connects TRBV5-4 to TRBJ2-5; tentatively, D is TRBD2 (5 bases). The CDR3 covers 15 residues. V shed 4 bases and J shed 4 bases, with 17 bases lying between them. Germline V lookup: CDR1 SGHNT, CDR2 YYREEE (reference sequence). The CDR3 is CASSAGASEGETQYF. In nucleotides, the CDR3 is TGTGCCAGCAGCGCCGGTGCTTCCGAGGGAGAGACCCAGTACTTC.

The chain uses TRBV29-1 and TRBJ2-3, with 10 bases that match TRBD2. The V and J ends lost 5 bases and 0 bases, in that order; junction bases with no gene match: 2. The CDR3 covers 14 residues. Germline loops: CDR1 SQVTM, CDR2 ANQGSEA. CDR3 region: CSVKTSGSTDTQYF. The CDR3 nucleotides read TGCAGCGTTAAGACTAGCGGGAGCACAGATACGCAGTATTTT.

The gene calls are TRBV2 and TRBJ1-2, with TRBD1 matching 9 bases. V was clipped by 7 bases and J by 2 bases; unmatched bases: 14. CDR1 and CDR2 (germline): SNHLY, FYNNEI. The CDR3 length is 17 residues. This CDR3 is CASKFDVGQGRNYGYTF. CDR3 DNA: TGTGCCAGCAAGTTCGATGTGGGACAGGGAAGAAACTATGGCTACACCTTC.

The chain combines TRBV27 with TRBJ1-1; 8 bases agree with TRBD1. The germline V gene has CDR1 MNHEY and CDR2 SMNVEV (reference sequence). The CDR3 length is 15 residues. Trimming took 6 bases from V and 2 from J; bases not matched to a gene: 8. CDR3 residues: CASRQTGTGNTEAFF. DNA of the CDR3: TGTGCCAGCAGACAGACCGGGACAGGTAACACTGAAGCTTTCTTT.

The chain uses TRBV6-5 and TRBJ1-5, with D maybe TRBD1 (6 bases). This CDR3 comprises 15 residues. The V gene lost 8 bases and the J gene lost 5 bases, with 19 bases spanning the gap. Germline CDR1 MNHEY, CDR2 SVGAGI. CDR3 DNA: TGTGCCAGCGGAAACAGGGACCCCCGGGATCAGCCCCAGCATTTT. It codes for CASGNRDPRDQPQHF.

The rearrangement links TRBV4-3 to TRBJ1-2; D remains unclear. CDR3 length equals 14 residues. Trimming removed 0 bases at V and 8 bases at J, with 13 bases between. From germline, CDR1 is LGHNA and CDR2 YSLEER. The CDR3 DNA sequence: TGCGCCAGCAGCCAAGACCGGCTAGCGGGCGGCTACACCTTC. Protein sequence: CASSQDRLAGGYTF.

The V call is TRBV10-3, the J call TRBJ1-6; TRBD1 agrees at 10 bases. Germline V gene sequence: CDR1 ENHRY, CDR2 SYGVKD. The CDR3 is 14 amino acids. Trimming took 6 bases from V and 9 from J; bases not matched to a gene: 5. CDR3 in amino acids: CAIRPGTGVSPLHF. In DNA form, the CDR3 reads TGTGCCATCAGGCCCGGGACAGGGGTTTCACCCCTCCACTTT.

This clone turned up a few times. J is TRBJ1-3 and V is TRBV5-4, with TRBD1 as a possible D gene (5 bases). The V and J ends lost 4 bases and 0 bases respectively, with 8 bases between them. Germline values: CDR1 SGHNT, CDR2 YYREEE (reference sequence). CDR3 size: 14 residues. The CDR3 region has the DNA TGTGCCAGCAGCACAGGTGGCTCTGGAAACACCATATATTTT. This gives the protein CASSTGGSGNTIYF.

The V and J genes are TRBV7-2 and TRBJ2-5, with TRBD1 identical over 8 bases. The CDR3 covers 15 residues. V lost 5 bases, J lost 4 bases, and 9 bases stayed unmatched. CDR1 and CDR2 (germline): SGHTA, FQGNSA. The CDR3 here is CASSRTGYRGETQYF. The CDR3 bases are TGTGCCAGCAGCAGGACAGGGTACCGGGGAGAGACCCAGTACTTC.

The CDR3 bases are TGTGCCATCAGTGGGACAGGTAACTCCTACGAGCAGTACTTC. Encoded protein: CAISGTGNSYEQYF. The chain links TRBV10-3 to TRBJ2-7, with 7 positions matching TRBD1. V trimming: 4 bases; J trimming: 0 bases; junction bases outside the gene matches: 3. Germline V lookup: CDR1 ENHRY, CDR2 SYGVKD. The CDR3 loop spans 14 amino acids.

To note about this clone: One end of the junction does not line up with germline, which may come from a read error. The gene calls are TRBV5-1 and TRBJ1-4; 8 bases align to TRBD1. The length of the CDR3 is 16 residues. Germline loops: CDR1 SGHRS, CDR2 YFSETQ. CDR3 DNA: TGTGCCAGCAGCTTGGCGGCAGGGACAGGAGGGGAAAAACTGTTTTTT. Protein sequence: CASSLAAGTGGEKLFF. Supplemented by reference TRBV5-1 and TRBJ1-4, the full variable domain reads KAGVTQTPRYLIKTRGQQVTLSCSPISGHRSVSWYQQTPGQGLQFLFEYFSETQRNKGNFPGRFSGRQFSNSRSEMNVSTLELGDSALYLCASSLAAGTGGEKLFFGSGTQLSVL.

The rearrangement joins TRBV4-3 to TRBJ2-1, with D unclear. Germline V gene lookup returns CDR1 LGHNA and CDR2 YSLEER. CDR3 size: 15 residues. Deletions cut 0 bases from V and 10 bases from J, with 16 bases between. The CDR3 DNA reads TGCGCCAGCAGCCAAGAAGGTACGCGGCCGCTGGAGCAGTTCTTC. It translates to CASSQEGTRPLEQFF.

J is TRBJ2-4 and V is TRBV4-3; D is uncertain. This CDR3 spans 15 amino acids. V lost 0 bases and J lost 0, with 6 bases in between. Germline values: CDR1 LGHNA, CDR2 YSLEER. The CDR3 is CASSQEAVAKNIQYF. For the CDR3, the DNA is TGCGCCAGCAGCCAAGAGGCAGTAGCCAAAAACATTCAGTACTTC.

This chain joins TRBV5-5 and TRBJ2-7; 7 bases are shared with TRBD2. The CDR3 extends over 15 amino acids. V dropped 2 bases and J dropped 4; count of bases not matched to a gene: 9. Per germline, CDR1 SGHKS and CDR2 YYEKEE (reference sequence). The DNA of the CDR3 is TGTGCCAGCAGCTTACATATCTTGGGGGGGTACGAGCAGTACGTC. Its protein is CASSLHILGGYEQYV.

The chain carries TRBV20-1 and TRBJ2-3; a possible D gene is TRBD2 (7 bases). The CDR3 runs to 14 residues. V lost 3 bases and J lost 3, with 13 bases in between. Germline-derived CDR1 and CDR2 are DFQATT and SNEGSKA (reference sequence). The CDR3 sequence is CSASLQGGTDTQYF. The CDR3 nucleotides read TGCAGTGCTAGTTTACAGGGAGGGACAGATACGCAGTATTTT.

The rearrangement uses TRBV5-1 and TRBJ1-2; D gene unclear. The CDR3 sequence is 14 residues long. Germline-derived CDR1 and CDR2 are SGHRS and YFSETQ. V was pared by 7 bases and J by 1 base, with 14 bases between. The CDR3 sequence: CASSDPRDNYGYTF. The CDR3 region has the DNA TGCGCCAGCTCCGACCCCCGGGATAACTATGGCTACACCTTC.

This chain connects TRBV27 to TRBJ2-7; weak D call: TRBD2 (6 bases). The CDR3 consists of 15 residues. V shed 2 bases and J shed 2 bases, with 13 bases lying between them. Germline V gives CDR1 MNHEY, CDR2 SMNVEV (reference sequence). Written as DNA, the CDR3 is TGTGCCAGCAGTTTAGCAGCGGGTGGCACCTACGAGCAGTACGTC. Translation: CASSLAAGGTYEQYV.

V usage is TRBV5-6 and J usage is TRBJ1-4; the match to TRBD1 covers 10 bases. V lost 4 bases and J lost 8; bases outside the gene matches: 8. The CDR3 totals 15 residues. Germline values: CDR1 SGHDT, CDR2 YYEEEE. The CDR3 DNA sequence: TGTGCCAGCAGCCGCCGCGGGACAGGGGAGGAAAAACTGTTTTTT. Protein: CASSRRGTGEEKLFF.

The V call is TRBV12-3 or TRBV12-4, the J call TRBJ1-1; D not resolved. V lost 3 bases and J 6 bases, leaving 11 bases between the germline ends. This CDR3 spans 13 amino acids. CDR3 DNA: TGTGCCAGCAGTTTTGGAGGGTCCGCTGAAGCTTTCTTT. Amino acids: CASSFGGSAEAFF.

The chain is built from TRBV2 and TRBJ1-5; D is undetermined. Per the germline V gene, CDR1 is SNHLY and CDR2 is FYNNEI. The CDR3 is 13 residues long. V shed 8 bases and J shed 4 bases, with 12 bases lying between them. CDR3 sequence (DNA): TGTGCCAGCTTGGAGGCTCTGAATCAGCCCCAGCATTTT. Its protein is CASLEALNQPQHF.

This clone was seen more than once but under ten times. The rearrangement joins TRBV5-4 to TRBJ2-7, with 10 bases fitting TRBD2. The germline gives CDR1 SGHNT, CDR2 YYREEE (reference sequence). CDR3 length: 14 amino acids. J was trimmed by 6 bases and V by 2 bases; bases with no gene match: 5. CDR3 loop: CASSLPGTSVEQYF. The CDR3 coding sequence is TGTGCCAGCAGCTTACCCGGGACTAGCGTCGAGCAGTACTTC. The variable domain in full, with the rest retrieved from reference TRBV5-4 and TRBJ2-7, is ETGVTQSPTHLIKTRGQQVTLRCSSQSGHNTVSWYQQALGQGPQFIFQYYREEENGRGNFPPRFSGLQFPNYSSELNVNALELDDSALYLCASSLPGTSVEQYFGPGTRLTVT.

V usage is TRBV30 and J usage is TRBJ1-2; no reliable D call. V gave up 1 base and J gave up 1 base, with 10 bases separating them. The CDR3 spans 14 residues. CDR1 GTSNPN and CDR2 SVGIG come from the germline V gene (reference sequence). The CDR3 sequence is CAWSGYSFNYGYTF. Written as DNA, the CDR3 is TGTGCCTGGAGTGGATACAGCTTTAACTATGGCTACACCTTC.

DNA of the CDR3: TGTGCCATCAGTGAGGAATACGGGGAAGCTTTCTTT. It translates to CAISEEYGEAFF. J is TRBJ1-1 and V is TRBV10-3; D remains unclear. The CDR3 has 12 amino acids. Germline V lookup: CDR1 ENHRY, CDR2 SYGVKD. The V gene lost 2 bases and the J gene lost 8 bases, with 9 bases spanning the gap.

The genes are TRBV27 and TRBJ2-5; TRBD2 matches 11 bases. Germline CDR1 reads MNHEY; CDR2 reads SMNVEV (reference sequence). After removal of 5 bases from V and 4 bases from J, the junction contained 9 bases not matched to a gene. The CDR3 is 16 residues long. Here the CDR3 reads CASSPRLAGGSETQYF. CDR3 sequence (DNA): TGTGCCAGCAGTCCTAGGCTAGCGGGAGGATCAGAGACCCAGTACTTC.

The rearrangement uses TRBV30 and TRBJ1-2, with 12 positions matching TRBD1. This CDR3 has 14 amino acids. The germline CDR1 and CDR2 sequences are GTSNPN and SVGIG (reference sequence). The trim removed 2 bases at V and 7 bases at J, leaving 5 bases unmatched. The CDR3 DNA follows: TGTGCCTGGAGTTGGGACAGGGGGCAGGCTGGCTACACCTTC. This gives the protein CAWSWDRGQAGYTF.